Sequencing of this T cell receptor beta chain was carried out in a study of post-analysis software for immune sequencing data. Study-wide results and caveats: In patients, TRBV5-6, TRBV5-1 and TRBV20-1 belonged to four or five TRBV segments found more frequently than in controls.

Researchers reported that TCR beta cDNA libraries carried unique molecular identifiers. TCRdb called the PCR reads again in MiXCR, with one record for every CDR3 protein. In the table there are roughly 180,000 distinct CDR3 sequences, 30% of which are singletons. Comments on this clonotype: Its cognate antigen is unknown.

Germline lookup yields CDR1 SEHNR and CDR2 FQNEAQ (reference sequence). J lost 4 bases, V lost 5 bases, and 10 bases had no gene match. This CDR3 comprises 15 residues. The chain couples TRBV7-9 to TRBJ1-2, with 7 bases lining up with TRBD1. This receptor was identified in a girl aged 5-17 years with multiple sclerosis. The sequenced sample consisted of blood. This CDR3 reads CASSQATGSVYGYTF. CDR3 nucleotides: TGTGCCAGCAGCCAAGCGACAGGGTCCGTCTATGGCTACACCTTC. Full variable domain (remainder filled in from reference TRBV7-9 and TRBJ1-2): DTGVSQNPRHKITKRGQNVTFRCDPISEHNRLYWYRQTLGQGPEFLTYFQNEAQLEKSRLLSDRFSAERPKGSFSTLEIQRTEQGDSAMYLCASSQATGSVYGYTFGSGTRLTVV.